These T cell receptor beta chains were read from a single sample in a study of graft-versus-host responses after intestinal transplantation. These receptors' antigens are unknown. Generated by immunoSEQ multiplex PCR, the TCRdb table keeps only in-frame clones and is missing some. The top ten clones hold 0.3% to 0.35% of a sample with about 84,000 clones, 80% to 95% of them seen once. The sequencing used unstimulated CD4+ T cells sorted from spleen or lymph node cells, collected before transplant. The source is a human donor who was the organ donor for an intestinal transplant. CDR3s include the opening cysteine and the closing phenylalanine or tryptophan. Fields, in order: CDR3 protein, CDR3 DNA, J gene, D gene, V gene. A D gene is named only where the DNA matches it firmly.

CDR3 protein: CASSEVQGRVTDTQYF
CDR3 DNA: TGCGCCAGCAGCGAGGTACAGGGAAGGGTCACAGATACGCAGTATTTT
J gene: TRBJ2-3
D gene: .
V gene: TRBV5-1

CDR3 protein: CASSMKGDQETQYF
CDR3 DNA: TGTGCCAGCAGCATGAAGGGGGATCAAGAGACCCAGTACTTC
J gene: TRBJ2-5
D gene: .
V gene: TRBV5-7

CDR3 protein: CAWSVLPGNGELFF
CDR3 DNA: TGTGCCTGGAGTGTACTGCCCGGGAACGGGGAGCTGTTTTTT
J gene: TRBJ2-2
D gene: .
V gene: TRBV30

CDR3 protein: CASSLPPGTSFEQYF
CDR3 DNA: TGTGCCAGCAGTTTGCCCCCCGGGACTAGCTTTGAGCAGTACTTC
J gene: TRBJ2-7
D gene: TRBD2
V gene: TRBV28

CDR3 protein: CSARGQGNWTQYF
CDR3 DNA: TGCAGCGCAAGGGGACAGGGGAATTGGACCCAGTACTTC
J gene: TRBJ2-5
D gene: TRBD1
V gene: TRBV29-1

CDR3 protein: CSVELDSPYNEQFF
CDR3 DNA: TGCAGCGTTGAGTTGGACAGTCCCTACAATGAGCAGTTCTTC
J gene: TRBJ2-1
D gene: .
V gene: TRBV29-1

CDR3 protein: CASSSRGTEAFF
CDR3 DNA: TGTGCCAGCAGCTCACGGGGGACTGAAGCTTTCTTT
J gene: TRBJ1-1
D gene: .
V gene: TRBV7-4

CDR3 protein: CASSLDSGGYGYTF
CDR3 DNA: TGTGCCAGCAGCTTAGATTCGGGGGGCTATGGCTACACCTTC
J gene: TRBJ1-2
D gene: .
V gene: TRBV7-9

CDR3 protein: CASSIIAWEQYF
CDR3 DNA: TGTGCCAGCAGCATAATAGCGTGGGAGCAGTACTTC
J gene: TRBJ2-7
D gene: .
V gene: TRBV6-1

CDR3 protein: CASSLVSGRPWDTDTQYF
CDR3 DNA: TGCGCCAGCAGCTTGGTTAGCGGGAGGCCGTGGGACACAGATACGCAGTATTTT
J gene: TRBJ2-3
D gene: TRBD2
V gene: TRBV5-1

CDR3 protein: CASRMTGGEQYF
CDR3 DNA: TGTGCCAGCAGGATGACAGGTGGCGAGCAGTACTTC
J gene: TRBJ2-7
D gene: .
V gene: TRBV2

CDR3 protein: CASSSGGYGYTF
CDR3 DNA: TGTGCCAGCAGCTCCGGGGGCTATGGCTACACCTTC
J gene: TRBJ1-2
D gene: .
V gene: TRBV11-2

CDR3 protein: CASSPRDRGQVNIQYF
CDR3 DNA: TGTGCCAGCAGCCCCCGGGACAGGGGGCAAGTAAACATTCAGTACTTC
J gene: TRBJ2-4
D gene: TRBD1
V gene: TRBV9